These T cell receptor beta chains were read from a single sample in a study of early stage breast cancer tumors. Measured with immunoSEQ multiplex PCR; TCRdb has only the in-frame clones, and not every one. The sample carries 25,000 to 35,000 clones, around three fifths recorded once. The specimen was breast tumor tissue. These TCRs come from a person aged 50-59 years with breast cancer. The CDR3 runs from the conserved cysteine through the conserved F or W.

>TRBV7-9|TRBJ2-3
CAIFSTDTQYF
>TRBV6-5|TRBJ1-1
CASRDRGGGDTEAFF
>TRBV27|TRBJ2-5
CASSLDRGLETQYF
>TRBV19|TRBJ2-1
CASSFPTSGNEQFF
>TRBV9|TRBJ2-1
CASSVDTRYNEQFF
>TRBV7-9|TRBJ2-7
CASSSMDRNEQYF
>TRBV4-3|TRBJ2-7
CASSQTGTGAYEQYF
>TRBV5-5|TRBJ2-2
CASSPVSGPPGELFF
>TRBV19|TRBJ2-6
CASSDDRGSISGANVLTF
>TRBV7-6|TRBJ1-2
CASSNTGGAGYTF
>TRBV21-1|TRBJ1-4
CASSKRTGATNEKLFF
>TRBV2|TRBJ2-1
CASSLAGGNEQFF
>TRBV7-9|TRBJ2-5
CASSLVAGGGETQYF
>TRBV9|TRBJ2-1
CASSVDAGSYNEQFF
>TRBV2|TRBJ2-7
CASSRQGGYEQYF
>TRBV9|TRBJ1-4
CASSPFEEPLEKLFF
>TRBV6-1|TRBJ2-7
CASSDSLAYEQYF
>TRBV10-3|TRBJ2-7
CAITGSSSYEQYF
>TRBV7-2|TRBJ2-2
CARSGTDTGELFF
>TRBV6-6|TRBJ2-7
CASRGGGLNSYEQYF
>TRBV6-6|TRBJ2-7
CASSPGGLSYEQYF
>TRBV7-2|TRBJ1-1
CASSLGSGILEAFF
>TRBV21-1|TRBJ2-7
CASSKTGLHEQYF
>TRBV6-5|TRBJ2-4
CASRSGGEENIQYF
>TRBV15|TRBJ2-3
CATSRKVLNTDTQYF
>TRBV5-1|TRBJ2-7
CASSLASDEQYF
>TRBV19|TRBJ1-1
CASSIGRALVVF
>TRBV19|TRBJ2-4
CASKTDGKNIQYF
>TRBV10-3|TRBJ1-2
CAISPGNYGYTF
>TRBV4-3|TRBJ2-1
CASSQGTSGGNEQFF
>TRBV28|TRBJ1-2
CASSLCWGRCYGYTF
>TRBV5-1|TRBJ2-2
CASSINTGELFF
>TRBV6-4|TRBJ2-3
CASSERGSTDTQYF
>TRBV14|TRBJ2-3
CASSPGTSGSLGTDTQYF
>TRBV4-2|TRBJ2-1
CASSQIAGVDEQFF
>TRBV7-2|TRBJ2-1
CASSSYGGDDEQFF
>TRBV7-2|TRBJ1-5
CASSPTGYSNQPQHF
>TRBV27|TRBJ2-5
CASTQGQGARGPQETQYF
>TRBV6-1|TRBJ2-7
CASHMDQVAYEQYF
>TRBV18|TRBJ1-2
CASSPALGGQGLNYGYTF
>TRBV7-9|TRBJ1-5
CASSLDRGGVQPQHF
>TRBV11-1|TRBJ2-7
CASSVSYEQYF
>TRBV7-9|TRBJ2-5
CAGQGQGIETQYF
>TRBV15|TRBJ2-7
CATSREILYEQYF
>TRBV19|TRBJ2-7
CASSSGTGGYEQYF
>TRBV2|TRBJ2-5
CASSDYGTQYF
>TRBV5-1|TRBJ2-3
CASSSASGSTDTQYF
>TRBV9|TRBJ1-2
CASSVGGLNYGYTF
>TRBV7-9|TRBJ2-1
CASSLLLGGSSYNEQFF
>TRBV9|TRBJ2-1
CASSVGGGNEQFF
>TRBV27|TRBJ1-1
CASSLLEGREAFF
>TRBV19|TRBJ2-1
CASSPKGGEAYNEQFF
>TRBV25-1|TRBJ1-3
CASSDRPSGNTIYF
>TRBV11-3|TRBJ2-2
CASSLDLGELFF
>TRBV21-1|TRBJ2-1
CASSNFFAGVRREQFF
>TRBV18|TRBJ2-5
CASSPAQGHYHF
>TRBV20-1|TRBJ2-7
CSVTQGNEQYF
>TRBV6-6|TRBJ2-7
CASSYFQGPYEQYF
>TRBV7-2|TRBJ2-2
CASSPHGAGELFF
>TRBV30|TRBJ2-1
CAFRDILSYNEQFF